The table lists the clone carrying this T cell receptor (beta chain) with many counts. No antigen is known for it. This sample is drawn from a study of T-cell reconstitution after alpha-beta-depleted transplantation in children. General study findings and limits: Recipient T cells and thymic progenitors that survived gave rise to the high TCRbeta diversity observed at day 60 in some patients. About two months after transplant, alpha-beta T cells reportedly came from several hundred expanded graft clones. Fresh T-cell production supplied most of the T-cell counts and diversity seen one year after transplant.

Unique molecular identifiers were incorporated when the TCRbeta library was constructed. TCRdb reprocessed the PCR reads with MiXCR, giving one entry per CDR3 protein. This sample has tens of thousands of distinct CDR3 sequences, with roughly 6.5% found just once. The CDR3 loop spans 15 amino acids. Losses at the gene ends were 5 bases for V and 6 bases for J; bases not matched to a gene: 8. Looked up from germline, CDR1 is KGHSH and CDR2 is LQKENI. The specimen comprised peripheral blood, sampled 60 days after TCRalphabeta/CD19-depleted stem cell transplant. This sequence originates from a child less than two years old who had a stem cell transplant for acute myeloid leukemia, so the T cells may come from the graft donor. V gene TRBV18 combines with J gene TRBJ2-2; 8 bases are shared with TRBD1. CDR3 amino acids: CASSTARGLPGELFF. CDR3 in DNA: TGTGCCAGCTCAACGGCCAGGGGGCTCCCCGGGGAGCTGTTTTTT.